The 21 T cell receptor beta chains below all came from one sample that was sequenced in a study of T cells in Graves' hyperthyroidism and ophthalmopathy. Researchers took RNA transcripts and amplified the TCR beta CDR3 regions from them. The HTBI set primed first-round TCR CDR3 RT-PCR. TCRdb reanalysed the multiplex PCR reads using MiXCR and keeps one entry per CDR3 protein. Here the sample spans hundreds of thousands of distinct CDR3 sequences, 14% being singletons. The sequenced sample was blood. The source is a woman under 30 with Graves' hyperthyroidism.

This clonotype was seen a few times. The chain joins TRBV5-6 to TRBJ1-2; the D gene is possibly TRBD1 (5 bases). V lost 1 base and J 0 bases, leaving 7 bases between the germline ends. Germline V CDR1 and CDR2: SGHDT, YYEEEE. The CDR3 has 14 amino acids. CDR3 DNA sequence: TGTGCCAGCAGCTTGACAGGTACTAACTATGGCTACACCTTC. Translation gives CASSLTGTNYGYTF.

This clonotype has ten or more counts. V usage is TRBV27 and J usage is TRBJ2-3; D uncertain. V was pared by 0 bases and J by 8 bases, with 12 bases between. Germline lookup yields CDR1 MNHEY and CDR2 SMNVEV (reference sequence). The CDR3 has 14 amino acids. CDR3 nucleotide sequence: TGTGCCAGCAGTTTATCTCCTAGAAGTGCTACGCAGTATTTT. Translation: CASSLSPRSATQYF.

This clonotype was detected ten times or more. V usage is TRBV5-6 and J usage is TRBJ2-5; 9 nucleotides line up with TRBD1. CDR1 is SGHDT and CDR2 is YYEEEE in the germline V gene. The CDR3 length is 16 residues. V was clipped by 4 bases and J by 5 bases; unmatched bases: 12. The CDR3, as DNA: TGTGCCAGCAGCCCCAGAAGGACAGGGGTCACGGAGACCCAGTACTTC. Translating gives CASSPRRTGVTETQYF.

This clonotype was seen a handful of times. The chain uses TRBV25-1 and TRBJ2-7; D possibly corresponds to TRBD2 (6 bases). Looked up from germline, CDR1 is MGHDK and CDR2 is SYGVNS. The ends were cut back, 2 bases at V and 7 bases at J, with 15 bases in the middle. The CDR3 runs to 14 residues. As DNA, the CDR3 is TGTGCCAGCAGTGAACCCCACGGGGGTAGAGAGCAGTACTTC. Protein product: CASSEPHGGREQYF.

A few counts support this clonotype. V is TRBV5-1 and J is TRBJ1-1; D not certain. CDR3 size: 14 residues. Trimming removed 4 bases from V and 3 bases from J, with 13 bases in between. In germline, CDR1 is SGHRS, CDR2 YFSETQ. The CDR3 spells CASSAARRDTEAFF. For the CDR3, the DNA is TGCGCCAGCAGCGCGGCCCGGAGGGACACTGAAGCTTTCTTT.

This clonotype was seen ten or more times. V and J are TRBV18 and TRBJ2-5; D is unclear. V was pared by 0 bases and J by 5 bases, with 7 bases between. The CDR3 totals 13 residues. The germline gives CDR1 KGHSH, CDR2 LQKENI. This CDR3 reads CASSPPIVETQYF. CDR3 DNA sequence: TGTGCCAGCTCACCACCGATTGTGGAGACCCAGTACTTC.

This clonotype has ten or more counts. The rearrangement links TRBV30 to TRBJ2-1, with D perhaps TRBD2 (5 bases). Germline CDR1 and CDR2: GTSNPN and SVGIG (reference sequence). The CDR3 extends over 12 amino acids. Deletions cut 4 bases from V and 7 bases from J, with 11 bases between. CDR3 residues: CAWTPSGNEQFF. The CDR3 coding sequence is TGTGCCTGGACCCCCTCGGGGAATGAGCAGTTCTTC.

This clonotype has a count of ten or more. This chain's CDR3 is CASSLDPLHPSSYNEQFF. The CDR3 DNA follows: TGCGCCAGCAGCTTGGACCCTTTACACCCGAGCTCCTACAATGAGCAGTTCTTC. V usage is TRBV5-1 and J usage is TRBJ2-1; D is unresolved. Deletions cut 0 bases from V and 0 bases from J, with 16 bases between. From germline, CDR1 is SGHRS and CDR2 YFSETQ. This CDR3 has 18 amino acids.

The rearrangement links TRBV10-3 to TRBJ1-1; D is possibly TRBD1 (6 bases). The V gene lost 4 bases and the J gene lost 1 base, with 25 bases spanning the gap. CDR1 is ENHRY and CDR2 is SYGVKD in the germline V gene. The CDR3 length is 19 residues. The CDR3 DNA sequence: TGTGCCATCAGTGCAGTTGGGGGGGCTGTGGTAAAAGCGAACACTGAAGCTTTCTTT. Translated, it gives CAISAVGGAVVKANTEAFF.

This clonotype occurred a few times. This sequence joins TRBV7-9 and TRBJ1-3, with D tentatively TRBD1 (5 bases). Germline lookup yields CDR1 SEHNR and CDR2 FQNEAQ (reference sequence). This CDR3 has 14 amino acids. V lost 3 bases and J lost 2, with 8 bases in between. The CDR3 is CASSFPGPGNTIYF. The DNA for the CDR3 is TGTGCCAGCAGCTTTCCAGGGCCTGGAAACACCATATATTTT.

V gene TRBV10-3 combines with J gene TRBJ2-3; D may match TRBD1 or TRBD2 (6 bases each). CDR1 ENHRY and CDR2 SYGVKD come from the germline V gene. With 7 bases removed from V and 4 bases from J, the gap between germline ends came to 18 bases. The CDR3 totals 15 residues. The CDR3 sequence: CAIKGGRERADTQYF. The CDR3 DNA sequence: TGTGCCATCAAGGGGGGACGGGAGAGGGCAGATACGCAGTATTTT.

The CDR3 is CASSVGTSGFQETQYF. The CDR3 bases are TGTGCCAGCAGCGTAGGGACTAGCGGATTCCAAGAGACCCAGTACTTC. This chain connects TRBV9 to TRBJ2-5, with 10 bases that match TRBD2. In germline, CDR1 is SGDLS, CDR2 YYNGEE. This CDR3 spans 16 amino acids. The J segment lost 1 base and the V segment lost 0 bases, leaving 3 bases of the junction unmatched.

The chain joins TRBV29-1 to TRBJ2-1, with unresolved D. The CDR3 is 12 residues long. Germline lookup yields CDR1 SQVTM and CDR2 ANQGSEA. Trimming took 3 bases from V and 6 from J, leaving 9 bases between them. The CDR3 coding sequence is TGCAGCGTTGATCCGGGTTTCAATGAGCAGTTCTTC. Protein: CSVDPGFNEQFF.

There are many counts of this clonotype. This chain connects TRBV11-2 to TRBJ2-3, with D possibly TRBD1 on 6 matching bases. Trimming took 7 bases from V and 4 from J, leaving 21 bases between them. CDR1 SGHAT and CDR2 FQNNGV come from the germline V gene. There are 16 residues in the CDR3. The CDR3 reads CASTKSGTPWADTQYF. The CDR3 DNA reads TGTGCCAGCACTAAAAGTGGGACACCCTGGGCAGATACGCAGTATTTT. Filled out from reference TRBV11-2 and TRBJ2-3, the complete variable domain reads EAGVAQSPRYKIIEKRQSVAFWCNPISGHATLYWYQQILGQGPKLLIQFQNNGVVDDSQLPKDRFSAERLKGVDSTLKIQPAKLEDSAVYLCASTKSGTPWADTQYFGPGTRLTVL.

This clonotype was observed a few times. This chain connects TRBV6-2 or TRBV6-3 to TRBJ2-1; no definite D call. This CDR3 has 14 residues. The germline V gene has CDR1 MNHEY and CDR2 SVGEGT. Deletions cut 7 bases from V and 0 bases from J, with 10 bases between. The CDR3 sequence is CASMAVSSYNEQFF. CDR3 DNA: TGTGCCAGCATGGCAGTGAGCTCCTACAATGAGCAGTTCTTC.

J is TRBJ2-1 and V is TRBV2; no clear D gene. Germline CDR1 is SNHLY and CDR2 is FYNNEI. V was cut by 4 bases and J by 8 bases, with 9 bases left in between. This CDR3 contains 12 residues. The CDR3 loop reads CASSAPRYEQFF. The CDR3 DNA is TGTGCCAGCAGTGCCCCCCGTTATGAGCAGTTCTTC.

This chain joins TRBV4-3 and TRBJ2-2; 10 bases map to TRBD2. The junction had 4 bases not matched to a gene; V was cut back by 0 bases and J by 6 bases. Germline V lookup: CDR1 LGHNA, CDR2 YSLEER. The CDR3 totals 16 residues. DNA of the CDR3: TGCGCCAGCAGCCAAGACTCTAGCGGGAGAGCCGGGGAGCTGTTTTTT. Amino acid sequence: CASSQDSSGRAGELFF.

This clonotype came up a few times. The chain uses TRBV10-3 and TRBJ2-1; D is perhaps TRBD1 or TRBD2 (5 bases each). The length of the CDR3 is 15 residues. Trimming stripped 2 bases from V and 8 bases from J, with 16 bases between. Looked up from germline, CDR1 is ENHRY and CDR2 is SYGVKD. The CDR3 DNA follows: TGTGCCATCAGTGAGGGGGGAGCCAGGGCCTATGAGCAGTTCTTC. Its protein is CAISEGGARAYEQFF.

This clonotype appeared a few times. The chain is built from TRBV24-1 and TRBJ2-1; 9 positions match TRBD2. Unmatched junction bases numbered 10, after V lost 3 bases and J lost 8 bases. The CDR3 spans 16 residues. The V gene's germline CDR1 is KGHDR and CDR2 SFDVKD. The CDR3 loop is CATSDRGTSFLYEQFF. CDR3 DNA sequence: TGTGCCACCAGTGATCGCGGGACTAGCTTCCTTTATGAGCAGTTCTTC.

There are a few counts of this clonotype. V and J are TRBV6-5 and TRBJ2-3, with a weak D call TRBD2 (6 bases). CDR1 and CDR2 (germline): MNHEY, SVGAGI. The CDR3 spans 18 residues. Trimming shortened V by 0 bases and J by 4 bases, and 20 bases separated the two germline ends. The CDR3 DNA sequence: TGTGCCAGCAGTTACTCGATTCGAAGTGCGGGGAAGGCAGATACGCAGTATTTT. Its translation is CASSYSIRSAGKADTQYF.

The CDR3 is CASTGTGGVYGYTF. CDR3 nucleotides: TGTGCCAGCACCGGGACAGGGGGCGTCTATGGCTACACCTTC. The rearrangement uses TRBV5-5 and TRBJ1-2; 12 positions agree with TRBD1. Per germline, CDR1 SGHKS and CDR2 YYEKEE (reference sequence). This CDR3 has 14 amino acids. The V and J ends lost 6 bases and 4 bases, in that order; junction bases with no gene match: 4.